These T cell receptor beta chains were read from a single sample in a study of monozygotic twins with inflammatory bowel disease. TCRdb reprocessed the 5' RACE reads, with one entry per CDR3 protein and no DNA. This specimen shows about 210,000 distinct CDR3 sequences; the ten leading clones hold roughly 1.5%. The sequencing input was blood. These receptors were taken from a human donor with ulcerative colitis or Crohn's disease, or a healthy co-twin of an affected twin (not recorded which). The CDR3 runs from the conserved cysteine through the conserved F or W. Fields, in order: V gene, J gene, CDR3 protein.

V gene: TRBV6-1
J gene: TRBJ1-5
CDR3 protein: CASSKFSLQPQHF

V gene: TRBV2
J gene: TRBJ1-5
CDR3 protein: CASSDQGAHQPQHF

V gene: TRBV5-1
J gene: TRBJ2-7
CDR3 protein: CASSLTGEWPTEQYF

V gene: TRBV11-2
J gene: TRBJ1-2
CDR3 protein: CASSLEPTGGGYTF

V gene: TRBV20-1
J gene: TRBJ2-5
CDR3 protein: CSAREALAGKETQYF

V gene: TRBV28
J gene: TRBJ2-2
CDR3 protein: CAIFTRDTGELFF

V gene: TRBV27
J gene: TRBJ1-1
CDR3 protein: CASRAGITEAFF

V gene: TRBV20-1
J gene: TRBJ1-5
CDR3 protein: CSASPGNQPQHF

V gene: TRBV6-2/TRBV6-3
J gene: TRBJ2-6
CDR3 protein: CASNLLSNRGSGANVLTF

V gene: TRBV6-2/TRBV6-3
J gene: TRBJ1-6
CDR3 protein: CASSRDKGVPPLHF

V gene: TRBV13
J gene: TRBJ2-3
CDR3 protein: CASQGPGDTQYF

V gene: TRBV4-1
J gene: TRBJ1-2
CDR3 protein: CASSQLGQAPYGYTF

V gene: TRBV20-1
J gene: TRBJ1-1
CDR3 protein: CSAHPMEWEGVNTEAFF

V gene: TRBV5-4
J gene: TRBJ2-3
CDR3 protein: CASTSRSGGTTDTQYF

V gene: TRBV3-1
J gene: TRBJ1-2
CDR3 protein: CASSQDPNYGYTF